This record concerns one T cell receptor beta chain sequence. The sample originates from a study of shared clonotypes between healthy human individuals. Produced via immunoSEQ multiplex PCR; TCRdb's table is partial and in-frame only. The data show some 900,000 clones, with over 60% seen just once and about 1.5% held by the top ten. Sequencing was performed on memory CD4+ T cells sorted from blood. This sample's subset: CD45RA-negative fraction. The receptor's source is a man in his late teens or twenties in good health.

The DNA for the CDR3 is TGTGCCAGTAGTAATCAGCGGGGGGTATACAATGAGCAGTTCTTC. As protein: CASSNQRGVYNEQFF. V and J are TRBV19 and TRBJ2-1; 9 bases match TRBD2. The ends lost 4 bases at V and 4 bases at J; junction bases unmatched: 5. There are 15 residues in the CDR3. CDR1 and CDR2 (germline): LNHDA, SQIVND (reference sequence).